This T cell receptor (beta chain) was found in a study of PD-1 blockade in classical Hodgkin lymphoma. Time point of the sample: cycle 4 day 1 (C4D1), after around six weeks of nivolumab. There was relapse after autologous stem cell transplantation in every patient, and there was variation in brentuximab vedotin exposure. Starting with thawed PBMCs, CD4+ T cells were purified by magnetic negative selection. This clone occurred once. Repertoires were generated with immunoSEQ multiplex PCR, while TCRdb's copy carries only in-frame clones and drops some. The sample holds around 9,600 clones; around 72% are singletons and the top ten take over 4.5%. The sequence was collected from a human donor with classical Hodgkin lymphoma. The source was CD4+ T cells from blood, collected before the fourth cycle of nivolumab.

In nucleotides, the CDR3 is TGTGCCAGCAGCCCTGGACAAACCCGGTCCGGCTACACCTTC. Its translation is CASSPGQTRSGYTF. The chain combines TRBV5-4 with TRBJ1-2; tentatively, D is TRBD1 (5 bases). V lost 4 bases and J lost 8, with 18 bases in between. The CDR3 loop spans 14 amino acids. Germline V gene lookup returns CDR1 SGHNT and CDR2 YYREEE (reference sequence).